A selection of T cell receptor beta chains follows, all from one sample in a study of HIV-infected children after antiretroviral therapy interruption. A single record per CDR3 protein comes from TCRdb applying MiXCR to the 3' RACE reads. The sample carries some 90,000 distinct CDR3 sequences, about 6.3% recorded once. The source material was CD45RA+ CD4+ T cells from PBMCs, pooled from several time points, sampled from a donor given antiretroviral therapy, either interrupted or continuous. The receptors come from a pool of human donors with HIV. Both conserved end residues are part of each CDR3. D genes are given only for firm matches. Rows give clone size only sometimes, using once, few, many, or a class for an expanded clone.

v_gene: TRBV11-1
abundance: many
d_gene: .
j_gene: TRBJ2-4
CDR3nt: TGTGCCAGCAGCCAAGACAGCCTAGCCAAAAACATTCAGTACTTC
CDR3aa: CASSQDSLAKNIQYF

v_gene: TRBV19
abundance: many
d_gene: .
j_gene: TRBJ1-2
CDR3nt: TGTGCCAACCCGCGACAGGACAAAGTTTACTATGGCTACACCTTC
CDR3aa: CANPRQDKVYYGYTF

v_gene: TRBV4-1
abundance: many
d_gene: .
j_gene: TRBJ1-1
CDR3nt: TGCGCCAGCAGCCAAGTAGGCAGCTTGAACACTGAAGCTTTCTTT
CDR3aa: CASSQVGSLNTEAFF

v_gene: TRBV27
abundance: .
d_gene: .
j_gene: TRBJ1-1
CDR3nt: TGTGCCAGCAGTTTAAATTCAGGGGACACTGAAGCTTTCTTT
CDR3aa: CASSLNSGDTEAFF

v_gene: TRBV7-2
abundance: many
d_gene: .
j_gene: TRBJ1-2
CDR3nt: TGTGCCAGCAGCTTTAGCCCAGGAGACAACTATGGCTACACCTTC
CDR3aa: CASSFSPGDNYGYTF

v_gene: TRBV12-3/TRBV12-4
abundance: many
d_gene: TRBD1
j_gene: TRBJ2-2
CDR3nt: TGTGCCAGCAGTCCCCGGACAGGGGCTTTTGGGGAGCTGTTTTTT
CDR3aa: CASSPRTGAFGELFF

v_gene: TRBV3-1
abundance: few
d_gene: .
j_gene: TRBJ2-4
CDR3nt: TGTGCCAGCAGCCCGGGCAGACTATACATGACCAACATTCAGTACTTC
CDR3aa: CASSPGRLYMTNIQYF

v_gene: TRBV19
abundance: .
d_gene: TRBD1
j_gene: TRBJ1-5
CDR3nt: TGTGCCAGTAGTGCATACAGGGGAAGCAATCAGCCCCAGCATTTT
CDR3aa: CASSAYRGSNQPQHF

v_gene: TRBV5-4
abundance: many
d_gene: TRBD1
j_gene: TRBJ2-5
CDR3nt: TGTGCCAGCAACAACCCGGGACAGGGGGGGACCCAGTACTTC
CDR3aa: CASNNPGQGGTQYF

v_gene: TRBV11-3
abundance: many
d_gene: .
j_gene: TRBJ2-3
CDR3nt: TGTGCCAGCAGCTTAAACTCGCGAGGGAGGTCCGCAGGCGGTACGCAGTATTTT
CDR3aa: CASSLNSRGRSAGGTQYF

v_gene: TRBV5-5
abundance: .
d_gene: .
j_gene: TRBJ1-1
CDR3nt: TGTGCCAGCAGCCTTAAATCGGGGATAATAGTCGCTGAAGCTTTCTTT
CDR3aa: CASSLKSGIIVAEAFF

v_gene: TRBV7-2
abundance: few
d_gene: TRBD1
j_gene: TRBJ2-7
CDR3nt: TGTGCCAGCAGCGGAGGGGACAGGTACGAGCAGTACTTC
CDR3aa: CASSGGDRYEQYF

v_gene: TRBV19
abundance: many
d_gene: TRBD1
j_gene: TRBJ1-2
CDR3nt: TGTGCCAGTAGTCAGGACAGGGGACGCTATGGCTACACCTTC
CDR3aa: CASSQDRGRYGYTF

v_gene: TRBV3-1
abundance: many
d_gene: .
j_gene: TRBJ2-7
CDR3nt: TGTGCCAGCAGCCAAGGACCGGACGGAATCTACGAGCAGTACTTC
CDR3aa: CASSQGPDGIYEQYF

v_gene: TRBV11-2
abundance: many
d_gene: .
j_gene: TRBJ2-3
CDR3nt: TGTGCCAGCAGCCCCTACTTACCAGATACGCAGTATTTT
CDR3aa: CASSPYLPDTQYF

v_gene: TRBV20-1
abundance: many
d_gene: .
j_gene: TRBJ2-7
CDR3nt: TGCAGTGCTAGTTCAGGAGGCGAGCAGTACTTC
CDR3aa: CSASSGGEQYF

v_gene: TRBV20-1
abundance: .
d_gene: .
j_gene: TRBJ1-2
CDR3nt: TGCAGTGCTAGTCTGGCAGCCACGCAGTACACCTTC
CDR3aa: CSASLAATQYTF

v_gene: TRBV12-3/TRBV12-4
abundance: few
d_gene: .
j_gene: TRBJ2-6
CDR3nt: TGTGCCAGCAGTTTGGCTAGGGGCGCGGACTCTGGGGCCAACGTCCTGACTTTC
CDR3aa: CASSLARGADSGANVLTF

v_gene: TRBV5-1
abundance: .
d_gene: .
j_gene: TRBJ2-7
CDR3nt: TGCGCCAGCAGCTTAGCCGGGACCCACTACGAGCAGTACTTC
CDR3aa: CASSLAGTHYEQYF

v_gene: TRBV23-1
abundance: .
d_gene: .
j_gene: TRBJ2-7
CDR3nt: TGCGCCAGCAGTCAAAGGGGTGGGGCAGGGAAAAGCGACGAGCAGTACTTC
CDR3aa: CASSQRGGAGKSDEQYF

v_gene: TRBV7-2
abundance: .
d_gene: TRBD1
j_gene: TRBJ1-2
CDR3nt: TGTGCCAGCAGCCCCTTACAGGGGTCCTTCTATGGCTACACCTTC
CDR3aa: CASSPLQGSFYGYTF

v_gene: TRBV29-1
abundance: .
d_gene: TRBD1
j_gene: TRBJ1-1
CDR3nt: TGCAGCGTTAACAGGGGGACCATTGAAGCTTTCTTT
CDR3aa: CSVNRGTIEAFF

v_gene: TRBV13
abundance: many
d_gene: TRBD1
j_gene: TRBJ2-7
CDR3nt: TGTGCCAGCAGGGGACAGGGTTACGAGCAGTACTTC
CDR3aa: CASRGQGYEQYF

v_gene: TRBV20-1
abundance: few
d_gene: .
j_gene: TRBJ1-2
CDR3nt: TGCAGTGCTAGAGATCTTTATTCTTTTCGTGATGGCTACACCTTC
CDR3aa: CSARDLYSFRDGYTF

v_gene: TRBV7-3
abundance: many
d_gene: TRBD2
j_gene: TRBJ2-1
CDR3nt: TGTGCCAGCAGCCCGCGGACTAGCGGGCAATACAATGAGCAGTTCTTC
CDR3aa: CASSPRTSGQYNEQFF

v_gene: TRBV9
abundance: few
d_gene: .
j_gene: TRBJ2-7
CDR3nt: TGTGCCAGCAGCGTAGACGAGGCCTCCTACGAGCAGTACTTC
CDR3aa: CASSVDEASYEQYF

v_gene: TRBV12-3/TRBV12-4
abundance: many
d_gene: TRBD1
j_gene: TRBJ2-7
CDR3nt: TGTGCCAGCAGTTTAAGTCTTGGACAGGGACCCTACGAGCAGTACTTC
CDR3aa: CASSLSLGQGPYEQYF

v_gene: TRBV18
abundance: medium-sized
d_gene: .
j_gene: TRBJ2-7
CDR3nt: TGTGCCAGCTCACCTGGCCAGAACGAGCAGTACTTC
CDR3aa: CASSPGQNEQYF

v_gene: TRBV29-1
abundance: many
d_gene: .
j_gene: TRBJ2-5
CDR3nt: TGCAGCGTTGCCAGGGTGGAGACCCAGTACTTC
CDR3aa: CSVARVETQYF

v_gene: TRBV5-1
abundance: .
d_gene: .
j_gene: TRBJ2-1
CDR3nt: TGCGCCAGCAGCCTGGAGGGGTTCGCAATGGGTGAGCAGTTCTTC
CDR3aa: CASSLEGFAMGEQFF

v_gene: TRBV4-3
abundance: .
d_gene: .
j_gene: TRBJ1-1
CDR3nt: TGCGCCAGCAGCCAGTCTCGGGTCTTCACTGAAGCTTTCTTT
CDR3aa: CASSQSRVFTEAFF

v_gene: TRBV7-2
abundance: .
d_gene: .
j_gene: TRBJ2-1
CDR3nt: TGTGCCAGCAGACTGGCCCCGGGGAGACGAAATGAGCAGTTCTTC
CDR3aa: CASRLAPGRRNEQFF

v_gene: TRBV3-1
abundance: many
d_gene: .
j_gene: TRBJ2-3
CDR3nt: TGTGCCAGCAGCCACCTCGGACAGACCTATACGCAGTATTTT
CDR3aa: CASSHLGQTYTQYF

v_gene: TRBV7-2
abundance: few
d_gene: TRBD1
j_gene: TRBJ1-1
CDR3nt: TGTGCCAGCAGGCCGCGACAGGGGAACCTGGGCGGGGCTTTCTTT
CDR3aa: CASRPRQGNLGGAFF

v_gene: TRBV29-1
abundance: .
d_gene: .
j_gene: TRBJ2-1
CDR3nt: TGCAGCGCGGCGGACAATGAGCAGTTCTTC
CDR3aa: CSAADNEQFF

v_gene: TRBV3-1
abundance: many
d_gene: .
j_gene: TRBJ1-2
CDR3nt: TGTGCCAGCAGCCAATTGTCGGGGAATGGTGGCTACACCTTC
CDR3aa: CASSQLSGNGGYTF

v_gene: TRBV12-3/TRBV12-4
abundance: many
d_gene: TRBD1
j_gene: TRBJ2-7
CDR3nt: TGTGCCAGCGGGGACAGGGTAAACGAGCAGTACTTC
CDR3aa: CASGDRVNEQYF

v_gene: TRBV20-1
abundance: many
d_gene: TRBD1
j_gene: TRBJ2-3
CDR3nt: TGCAGTGCGAAACAGGGGGCTACAGATACGCAGTATTTT
CDR3aa: CSAKQGATDTQYF

v_gene: TRBV7-3
abundance: few
d_gene: .
j_gene: TRBJ2-5
CDR3nt: TGTGCCAGCAGTCGTAACAGGGTCGTTCGAGAGACCCAGTACTTC
CDR3aa: CASSRNRVVRETQYF

v_gene: TRBV29-1
abundance: many
d_gene: TRBD2
j_gene: TRBJ2-7
CDR3nt: TGCAGCGTTGAAGGGGAGGGGTACGAGCAGTACTTC
CDR3aa: CSVEGEGYEQYF

v_gene: TRBV5-1
abundance: few
d_gene: .
j_gene: TRBJ2-5
CDR3nt: TGCGCCAGCAGCTTGAACAGGGACGAGACCCAGTACTTC
CDR3aa: CASSLNRDETQYF

v_gene: TRBV19
abundance: many
d_gene: TRBD1
j_gene: TRBJ2-7
CDR3nt: TGTGCCAGTAGTCCGACAGGGGTCCTCTACGAGCAGTACTTC
CDR3aa: CASSPTGVLYEQYF

v_gene: TRBV19
abundance: many
d_gene: TRBD1
j_gene: TRBJ2-5
CDR3nt: TGTGCCAGCAGGGGACAGGGTGGGGACACCCAGTACTTT
CDR3aa: CASRGQGGDTQYF

v_gene: TRBV6-5
abundance: few
d_gene: TRBD1
j_gene: TRBJ1-3
CDR3nt: TGTGCCAGCAGTTACTCGGGACAGGGAAGCTCTGGAAACACCATATATTTT
CDR3aa: CASSYSGQGSSGNTIYF